These 20 T cell receptor beta chains share one sample of origin, sequenced in a study of blood T cells in healthy people across ages. Primers used in a second PCR of about 6 to 11 cycles were a sample-barcoded 5' primer and a J-beta primer mix. TCRdb fed the 5' RACE reads into MiXCR, producing one record per CDR3 protein. The sample holds more than 800,000 distinct CDR3 sequences; about 30% are singletons and the top ten take 15% to 20%. Sequenced sample: blood. These receptors all stem from a woman of 80 years or more in good health.

Turning to this clonotype: Given a much more abundant clone one base away, this may be a read error. The V and J genes are TRBV3-1 and TRBJ2-5, with 11 bases matching TRBD2. Germline CDR1 and CDR2: LGHDT and YNNKEL (reference sequence). V lost 2 bases, J lost 11 bases, and 10 bases stayed unmatched. The CDR3 is 15 amino acids. The CDR3 sequence is CASSQLAGGPGEQYF. DNA for the CDR3: TGTGCCAGCAGCCAACTAGCGGGGGGACCTGGAGAGCAGTACTTC.

There are many counts of this clonotype. The chain uses TRBV5-1 and TRBJ2-1; possibly TRBD1 for D (6 bases). V was shortened by 0 bases and J by 4 bases, with 11 bases between the two germline ends. CDR1 SGHRS and CDR2 YFSETQ come from the germline V gene. This CDR3 contains 15 residues. The CDR3 nucleotides are TGCGCCAGCAGCTTGGTACAGGGTTTTTACAATGAGCAGTTCTTC. This codes for CASSLVQGFYNEQFF.

The sample holds many counts of this clonotype. The genes are TRBV10-3 and TRBJ2-4, with TRBD1 identical over 7 bases. In germline, CDR1 is ENHRY, CDR2 SYGVKD. V gave up 3 bases and J gave up 4 bases; unmatched junction bases: 9. The CDR3 extends over 16 amino acids. The CDR3 nucleotides are TGTGCCATCAGTGAACCTACGACAGGGCGGAAAAACATTCAGTACTTC. Residues: CAISEPTTGRKNIQYF.

The rearrangement links TRBV20-1 to TRBJ1-5, with a tentative D call TRBD1 (5 bases). The germline CDR1 and CDR2 sequences are DFQATT and SNEGSKA (reference sequence). Deletions cut 0 bases from V and 3 bases from J, with 12 bases between. This CDR3 is built from 15 residues. The CDR3 reads CSARETGRTNQPQHF. The CDR3 DNA is TGCAGTGCTAGAGAGACGGGACGGACCAATCAGCCCCAGCATTTT.

This clonotype was seen many times. This CDR3 reads CATSDWRGRDEQFF. The CDR3 nucleotides read TGTGCCACCAGTGATTGGCGGGGGAGGGATGAGCAGTTCTTC. The V gene is TRBV24-1, the J gene TRBJ2-1, with 7 bases lining up with TRBD2. Germline-derived CDR1 and CDR2 are KGHDR and SFDVKD. V was clipped by 2 bases and J by 8 bases; unmatched bases: 5. The CDR3 loop spans 14 amino acids.

This clonotype was recorded many times. This chain joins TRBV10-3 and TRBJ2-3, with 9 bases lining up with TRBD1. This CDR3 has 15 residues. Per germline, CDR1 ENHRY and CDR2 SYGVKD. Unmatched junction bases numbered 6, after V lost 6 bases and J lost 2 bases. CDR3 residues: CAIRGTGLPTDTQYF. The CDR3 region has the DNA TGTGCCATCAGGGGGACAGGGTTACCCACAGATACGCAGTATTTT.

Concerning this clonotype itself: This may stem from a read error, because a much larger clone lies one nucleotide away. The chain carries TRBV6-5 and TRBJ2-1; D is possibly TRBD2 (6 bases). CDR1 and CDR2 (germline): MNHEY, SVGAGI. Trimming removed 8 bases at V and 10 bases at J, with 15 bases between. The CDR3 length is 12 residues. The CDR3 region has the DNA TGTGCCAGCGCCGGGGGAATCTACGAGCAGTTCTTC. Amino acid sequence: CASAGGIYEQFF.

This clonotype was picked up many times. The chain has TRBV12-3 or TRBV12-4 and TRBJ1-2; no clear D. There are 13 residues in the CDR3. Trimming removed 6 bases at V and 4 bases at J, with 12 bases between. CDR3 amino acids: CASSSGLIYGYTF. The CDR3, as DNA: TGTGCCAGCAGCTCGGGTCTGATCTATGGCTACACCTTC.

This clonotype was seen repeatedly, ten times or more. This chain links TRBV5-1 with TRBJ2-4, with D possibly matching TRBD2 (6 bases). Germline V CDR1 and CDR2: SGHRS, YFSETQ. The CDR3 covers 16 residues. The V end lost 1 base, the J end lost 1 base, and 12 bases lay between the germline ends. CDR3: CASSLSIAGAKNIQYF. The DNA of the CDR3 is TGCGCCAGCAGCTTGTCAATCGCGGGGGCCAAAAACATTCAGTACTTC.

The CDR3, as DNA: TGTGCCAGCAGCCAAGGATTCGACGGCTACACCTTC. It yields the protein CASSQGFDGYTF. V and J are TRBV3-1 and TRBJ1-2; unclear D gene. Germline-derived CDR1 and CDR2 are LGHDT and YNNKEL (reference sequence). V lost 1 base and J 8 bases, leaving 8 bases between the germline ends. This CDR3 is 12 amino acids long.

This clonotype occurred many times. The gene calls are TRBV12-3 or TRBV12-4 and TRBJ2-1; 8 nucleotides agree with TRBD1. CDR3 length: 13 amino acids. V shed 8 bases, J shed 8 bases, and the junction held 8 bases outside the gene matches. CDR3: CASGQGARDEQFF. The CDR3 bases are TGTGCCAGCGGGCAGGGGGCGCGGGATGAGCAGTTCTTC.

With respect to this clonotype: This clone may be a read error of a much larger clone one base away. V is TRBV5-1 and J is TRBJ2-7, with D maybe TRBD2 (7 bases). The CDR3 extends over 15 amino acids. Germline-derived CDR1 and CDR2 are SGHRS and YFSETQ. Trimming pared 4 bases from V and 6 bases from J, leaving 20 bases between. The CDR3 loop reads CASSIRGAGRCEQYF. In DNA, the CDR3 is TGCGCCAGCAGCATACGGGGGGCGGGTCGCTGCGAGCAGTACTTC. The variable domain in full, with the rest retrieved from reference TRBV5-1 and TRBJ2-7, is KAGVTQTPRYLIKTRGQQVTLSCSPISGHRSVSWYQQTPGQGLQFLFEYFSETQRNKGNFPGRFSGRQFSNSRSEMNVSTLELGDSALYLCASSIRGAGRCEQYFGPGTRLTVT.

This clonotype was seen ten or more times. The chain employs TRBV13 and TRBJ2-3; possibly TRBD1 for D (5 bases). The CDR3 is 15 amino acids. The V gene's germline CDR1 is PRHDT and CDR2 FYEKMQ (reference sequence). The ends were cut back, 4 bases at V and 0 bases at J, with 11 bases in the middle. The CDR3 DNA is TGTGCCAGCAGCTGGTGGGGCGGTAGCACAGATACGCAGTATTTT. This sequence encodes CASSWWGGSTDTQYF.

This clonotype was counted at least ten times. The V and J genes are TRBV7-2 and TRBJ2-5; D may be TRBD2 (6 bases). This CDR3 is built from 12 residues. The V end was cut by 3 bases, the J end by 6 bases, with 8 bases between. Germline values: CDR1 SGHTA, CDR2 FQGNSA. The CDR3 DNA sequence: TGTGCCAGCAGCTTGGGACTGAAGACCCAGTACTTC. Translated: CASSLGLKTQYF.

This clonotype was seen many times. The chain carries TRBV10-3 and TRBJ2-3, with TRBD2 identical over 7 bases. This CDR3 spans 13 amino acids. Germline CDR1 is ENHRY and CDR2 is SYGVKD. V lost 10 bases to trimming and J lost 6 bases; unmatched junction nucleotides: 10. The CDR3 DNA follows: TGTGCCACCAAAAGCGCGGGGGTGGATACGCAGTATTTT. Its translation: CATKSAGVDTQYF.

The rearrangement joins TRBV3-1 to TRBJ2-3; D gene uncertain. CDR1 and CDR2 (germline): LGHDT, YNNKEL (reference sequence). This CDR3 spans 16 amino acids. Trimming shortened V by 0 bases and J by 2 bases, and 12 bases separated the two germline ends. Here the CDR3 reads CASSQEWNGATDTQYF. CDR3 DNA: TGTGCCAGCAGCCAAGAATGGAACGGAGCCACAGATACGCAGTATTTT.

This clonotype was seen ten or more times. Here the CDR3 DNA reads TGCGCCAGCAGCCCCTCCTGGGGGCAGGCGGATAAGTACACCTTC. Encoded protein: CASSPSWGQADKYTF. The chain employs TRBV4-3 and TRBJ1-2, with D possibly matching TRBD1 (6 bases). The CDR3 is 15 residues long. V lost 4 bases to trimming and J lost 11 bases, with 23 bases between them. CDR1 LGHNA and CDR2 YSLEER come from the germline V gene.

This clonotype was seen ten or more times. The gene calls are TRBV5-1 and TRBJ2-5; 7 bases line up with TRBD1. Germline V CDR1 and CDR2: SGHRS, YFSETQ. The ends lost 0 bases at V and 3 bases at J; junction bases unmatched: 5. The CDR3 has 15 amino acids. This CDR3 reads CASSLVRDSKETQYF. CDR3 DNA sequence: TGCGCCAGCAGCTTGGTCCGGGACAGTAAAGAGACCCAGTACTTC.

This clonotype occurred a few times. A much larger clone is a single base away; this may be a read error. The chain combines TRBV27 with TRBJ2-7, with 7 bases matching TRBD2. V lost 3 bases and J lost 7; bases outside the gene matches: 6. This CDR3 has 13 residues. Germline lookup yields CDR1 MNHEY and CDR2 SMNVEV (reference sequence). The CDR3 reads CASSLGGYREQYF. CDR3 sequence (DNA): TGTGCCAGCAGTTTGGGGGGGTATCGTGAGCAGTACTTC.

Concerning this clonotype: The germline gene is not matched at one end of the junction; a read error may be the cause. The V gene is TRBV6-2 or TRBV6-3, the J gene TRBJ2-3, with D perhaps matching TRBD1 or TRBD2 (5 bases each). CDR1 MNHEY and CDR2 SVGEGT come from the germline V gene. This CDR3 spans 12 amino acids. The CDR3 protein is CVSSLGDVAQYF. CDR3 DNA sequence: TGTGTCAGCTCCCTAGGGGACGTGGCGCAGTATTTT.